The present TCR beta chain was sequenced within a study of response to subunit inactivated influenza vaccine. TCRdb ran MiXCR on the RT-PCR reads and lists one entry per CDR3 protein. The table lists about 650,000 distinct CDR3 sequences, around 15% of them singletons. A remark on this clonotype: Its antigen is still unknown.

General study findings and limits: Only a handful of new T cells, the authors suggested, are recruited with each seasonal influenza vaccination.

CDR1 and CDR2 (germline): SQVTM, ANQGSEA. The CDR3 length is 11 residues. With 5 bases removed from V and 3 bases from J, the gap between germline ends came to 7 bases. V usage is TRBV29-1 and J usage is TRBJ2-5; TRBD1 might be the D (5 bases). Sample: PBMCs from blood, taken roughly 15 days before vaccination. This clonotype was obtained from a man aged 45 to 65 who received an inactivated influenza vaccine. DNA of the CDR3: TGCAGCGTTACCAGGGAAGAGACCCAGTACTTC. The encoded protein is CSVTREETQYF.